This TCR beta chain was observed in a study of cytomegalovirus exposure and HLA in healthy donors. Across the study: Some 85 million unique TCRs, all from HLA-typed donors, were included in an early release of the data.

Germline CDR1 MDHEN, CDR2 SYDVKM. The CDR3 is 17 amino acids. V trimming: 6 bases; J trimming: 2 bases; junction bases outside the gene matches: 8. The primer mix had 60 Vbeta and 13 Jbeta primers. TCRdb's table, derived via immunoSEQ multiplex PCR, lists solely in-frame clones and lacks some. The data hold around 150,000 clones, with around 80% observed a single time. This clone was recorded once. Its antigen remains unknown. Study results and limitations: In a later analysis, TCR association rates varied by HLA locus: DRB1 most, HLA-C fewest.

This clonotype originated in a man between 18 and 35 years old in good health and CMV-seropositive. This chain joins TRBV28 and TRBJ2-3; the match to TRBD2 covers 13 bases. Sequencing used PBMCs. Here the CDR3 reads CASRLAGLAGPTDTQYF. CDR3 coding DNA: TGTGCCAGCAGGCTAGCGGGACTAGCGGGACCCACAGATACGCAGTATTTT.